The source of this T cell receptor (beta chain) is a study of T cell responses to AZD1222 COVID-19 vaccine. Comments on this clone: The antigen remains undetermined.

Broader study findings: Clonal diversity was possibly underestimated; the donors were predominantly white British and more often female. Dominant CD4 TCR responses targeted spike regions 160-218 and 743-854. No repertoire was sampled before or during the peak T cell response, only after it.

The data were produced by immunoSEQ multiplex PCR, yet TCRdb's version contains in-frame clones alone and is incomplete. This table has under 150,000 clones, roughly nine tenths appearing once. The germline V gene encodes CDR1 KGHSH and CDR2 LQKENI. V lost 4 bases and J lost 3, with 9 bases in between. The CDR3 runs to 13 residues. This specimen was peripheral blood, taken 28 days after the second AZD1222 dose. The clonotype originates from an adult who received the AZD1222 COVID-19 vaccine. V usage is TRBV18 and J usage is TRBJ1-1; possibly TRBD1 for D (5 bases). The CDR3 DNA is TGTGCCAGCTCACGTTCGACAGACACTGAAGCTTTCTTT. This codes for CASSRSTDTEAFF.